A selection of T cell receptor beta chains follows, all from one sample in a study of blood T cell repertoires in COVID-19. The data were produced by immunoSEQ multiplex PCR, yet TCRdb's version contains in-frame clones alone and is incomplete. The table lists 200,000 to 250,000 clones, roughly 79% of them singletons. Sequences were obtained from peripheral blood. Receptors originate from a woman aged 80 or over with COVID-19, enrolled during active disease. CDR3s include the opening cysteine and the closing phenylalanine or tryptophan. Each record gives: clone size, D gene, CDR3 length, J gene, V gene, CDR3 protein, CDR3 DNA. D genes are given only for firm matches. Expanded clones are given a class, and other clones once, few, many or no size at all.

clone_size: .; d_call: TRBD2; cdr3_length: 15; j_call: TRBJ2-5; v_call: TRBV4-1; cdr3_aa: CASSRPGLAGETQYF; cdr3_nt: TGCGCCAGCAGCCGACCGGGACTAGCGGGGGAGACCCAGTACTTC
clone_size: .; d_call: TRBD1; cdr3_length: 16; j_call: TRBJ2-7; v_call: TRBV25-1; cdr3_aa: CASSPQQGGPVGEQYF; cdr3_nt: TGTGCCAGCAGTCCTCAACAGGGGGGTCCTGTCGGAGAGCAGTACTTC
clone_size: .; d_call: .; cdr3_length: 14; j_call: TRBJ1-3; v_call: TRBV27; cdr3_aa: CASSFRGPGNTIYF; cdr3_nt: TGTGCCAGCAGTTTCCGAGGGCCTGGAAACACCATATATTTT
clone_size: .; d_call: TRBD1; cdr3_length: 13; j_call: TRBJ1-2; v_call: TRBV6-5; cdr3_aa: CAVRQGADYGYTF; cdr3_nt: TGTGCCGTAAGACAGGGGGCGGACTATGGCTACACCTTC
clone_size: .; d_call: TRBD2; cdr3_length: 16; j_call: TRBJ2-3; v_call: TRBV5-1; cdr3_aa: CASRASGGLSTDTQYF; cdr3_nt: TGCGCCAGCAGGGCTAGCGGGGGCCTCAGCACAGATACGCAGTATTTT
clone_size: .; d_call: .; cdr3_length: 14; j_call: TRBJ1-1; v_call: TRBV19; cdr3_aa: CASNPYGENTEAFF; cdr3_nt: TGTGCCAGTAACCCATACGGGGAGAACACTGAAGCTTTCTTT
clone_size: .; d_call: TRBD1; cdr3_length: 15; j_call: TRBJ2-3; v_call: TRBV6-6; cdr3_aa: CASRLGTGSTDTQYF; cdr3_nt: TGTGCCAGCCGACTGGGGACAGGAAGCACAGATACGCAGTATTTT
clone_size: once; d_call: TRBD1; cdr3_length: 15; j_call: TRBJ2-3; v_call: TRBV6-2/TRBV6-3; cdr3_aa: CASSYKGGITDTQYF; cdr3_nt: TGTGCCAGCAGTTACAAAGGGGGCATAACAGATACGCAGTATTTT
clone_size: once; d_call: TRBD2; cdr3_length: 16; j_call: TRBJ2-1; v_call: TRBV29-1; cdr3_aa: CSVGFLAGERNNEQFF; cdr3_nt: TGCAGCGTTGGGTTCCTAGCGGGGGAGAGGAACAATGAGCAGTTCTTC
clone_size: .; d_call: .; cdr3_length: 14; j_call: TRBJ1-2; v_call: TRBV9; cdr3_aa: CASRPRLLPYGYTF; cdr3_nt: TGTGCCAGCAGGCCGAGGCTCCTACCCTATGGCTACACCTTC
clone_size: .; d_call: TRBD1; cdr3_length: 14; j_call: TRBJ1-2; v_call: TRBV6-5; cdr3_aa: CASSPFRQGYGYTF; cdr3_nt: TGTGCCAGCAGCCCCTTTCGACAGGGGTATGGCTACACCTTC
clone_size: .; d_call: .; cdr3_length: 14; j_call: TRBJ2-5; v_call: TRBV18; cdr3_aa: CASSPRWTEETQYF; cdr3_nt: TGTGCCAGCTCACCACGCTGGACAGAAGAGACCCAGTACTTC
clone_size: once; d_call: TRBD1; cdr3_length: 14; j_call: TRBJ1-6; v_call: TRBV6-5; cdr3_aa: CASWKGAPNSPLHF; cdr3_nt: TGTGCCAGCTGGAAGGGGGCTCCGAATTCACCCCTCCACTTT
clone_size: .; d_call: TRBD2; cdr3_length: 17; j_call: TRBJ2-7; v_call: TRBV28; cdr3_aa: CASRESGTQAVLGEQYF; cdr3_nt: TGTGCCAGCCGAGAAAGCGGGACCCAGGCCGTGTTGGGCGAGCAGTACTTC
clone_size: .; d_call: TRBD2; cdr3_length: 16; j_call: TRBJ2-4; v_call: TRBV19; cdr3_aa: CASSVTSGGVANIQYF; cdr3_nt: TGTGCCAGTAGTGTAACTAGCGGGGGGGTAGCAAACATTCAGTACTTC
clone_size: .; d_call: TRBD1; cdr3_length: 15; j_call: TRBJ1-2; v_call: TRBV7-9; cdr3_aa: CASSAWGQGTEGYTF; cdr3_nt: TGTGCCAGCAGCGCCTGGGGACAGGGTACGGAAGGCTACACCTTC
clone_size: .; d_call: TRBD1; cdr3_length: 20; j_call: TRBJ1-6; v_call: TRBV4-2; cdr3_aa: CASSQDRSGGRSSYNSPLHF; cdr3_nt: TGTGCCAGCAGCCAAGATCGATCAGGGGGCCGAAGCTCCTATAATTCACCCCTCCACTTT